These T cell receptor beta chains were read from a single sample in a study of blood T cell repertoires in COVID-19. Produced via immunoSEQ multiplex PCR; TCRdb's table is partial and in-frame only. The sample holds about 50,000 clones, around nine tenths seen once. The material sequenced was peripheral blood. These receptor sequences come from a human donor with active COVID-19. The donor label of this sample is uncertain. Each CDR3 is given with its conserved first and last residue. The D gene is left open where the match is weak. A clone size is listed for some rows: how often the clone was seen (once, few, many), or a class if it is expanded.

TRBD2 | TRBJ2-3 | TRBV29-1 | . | CSVDPSGTSGRDTQYF | TGCAGCGTTGACCCTTCCGGGACTAGCGGGAGAGATACGCAGTATTTT
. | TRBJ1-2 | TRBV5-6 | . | CASSGGTGIGGYGYTF | TGTGCCAGCAGCGGCGGCACAGGGATTGGGGGCTATGGCTACACCTTC
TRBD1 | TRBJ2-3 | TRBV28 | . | CASSHSGGGFADTQYF | TGTGCCAGCAGCCACTCAGGGGGCGGGTTCGCAGATACGCAGTATTTT
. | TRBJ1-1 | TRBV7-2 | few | CASSFVRGATEAFF | TGTGCCAGCAGCTTTGTCAGGGGCGCGACTGAAGCTTTCTTT
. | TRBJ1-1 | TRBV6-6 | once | CASRQDMNTEAFF | TGTGCCAGCAGGCAGGACATGAACACTGAAGCTTTCTTT
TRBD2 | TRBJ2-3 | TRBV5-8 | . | CASDRTSGSTDTQYF | TGTGCCAGCGACCGGACTAGCGGGAGTACAGATACGCAGTATTTT
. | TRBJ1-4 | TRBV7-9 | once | CASSVGRSDEKLFF | TGTGCCAGCAGCGTGGGGAGGAGCGATGAAAAACTGTTTTTT
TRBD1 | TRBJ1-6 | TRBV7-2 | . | CASSLWGTGGNSPLHF | TGTGCCAGCAGTCTTTGGGGGACAGGGGGCAATTCACCCCTCCACTTT
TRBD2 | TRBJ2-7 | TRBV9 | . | CASSPRDYGISEQYF | TGTGCCAGCAGCCCCCGGGACTACGGTATTAGCGAGCAGTACTTC
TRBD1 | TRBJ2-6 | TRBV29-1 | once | CSVGQGQASGANVLTF | TGCAGCGTCGGTCAGGGACAGGCCTCTGGGGCCAACGTCCTGACTTTC
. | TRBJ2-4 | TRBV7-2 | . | CASSLNPRDIQYF | TGTGCCAGCAGCTTAAACCCCCGGGACATTCAGTACTTC
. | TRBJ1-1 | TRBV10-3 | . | CAINAGLTGRTEAFF | TGTGCCATCAACGCCGGGCTTACCGGGAGAACTGAAGCTTTCTTT
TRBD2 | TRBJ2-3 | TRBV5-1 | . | CASSAYPLSGGEHTDTQYF | TGCGCCAGCAGCGCCTATCCGCTTAGCGGGGGGGAACACACAGATACGCAGTATTTT
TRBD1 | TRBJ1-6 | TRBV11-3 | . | CASTKTGSSPLHF | TGTGCCAGCACCAAGACAGGGAGCTCACCCCTCCACTTT
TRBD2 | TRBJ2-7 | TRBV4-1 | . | CASSSREKTYEQYF | TGCGCCAGCAGCTCGCGGGAGAAGACGTACGAGCAGTACTTC
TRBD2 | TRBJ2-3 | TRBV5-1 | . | CASSQGTSGGLGTQYF | TGCGCCAGCAGCCAAGGGACTAGCGGGGGTCTGGGTACGCAGTATTTT
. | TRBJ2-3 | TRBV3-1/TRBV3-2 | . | CASSQDSRADTQYF | TGTGCCAGCAGCCAAGATTCCAGGGCAGATACGCAGTATTTT
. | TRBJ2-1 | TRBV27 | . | CASSVTLGRGGSYNEQFF | TGTGCCAGCAGTGTAACCTTAGGCAGGGGTGGGTCCTACAATGAGCAGTTCTTC
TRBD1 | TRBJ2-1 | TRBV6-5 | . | CASSFPGQANEQFF | TGTGCCAGCAGCTTCCCGGGACAGGCCAATGAGCAGTTCTTC
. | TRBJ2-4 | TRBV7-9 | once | CASSLAGPDSLAKNIQYF | TGTGCCAGCAGCTTGGCAGGGCCAGATTCCTTGGCCAAAAACATTCAGTACTTC
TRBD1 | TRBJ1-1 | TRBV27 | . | CASSRRTGGASEAFF | TGTGCCAGCAGTCGAAGGACAGGGGGCGCTTCTGAAGCTTTCTTT
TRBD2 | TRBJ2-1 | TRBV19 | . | CASSIEPPSGDYNEQFF | TGTGCCAGTAGTATAGAACCCCCTAGCGGGGACTACAATGAGCAGTTCTTC